This TCR beta chain was recovered during a study of shared clonotypes between healthy human individuals. Regarding this clone: As yet, its antigen is unknown.

Sequencing used immunoSEQ multiplex PCR; TCRdb keeps in-frame clones, though not all of them. This sample has 1.5 million to 2.5 million clones, with approximately 94% found just once. Study-wide points: Sample collection involved blood only; tissue repertoires are likely different.

CD8 cells classed as naive were CD45RO-negative and positively selected for CCR7, excluding terminally differentiated effector memory CD45RA+ cells. This receptor was taken from a man younger than 35 in good health. The sequencing sample was made of naive CD8+ T cells sorted from blood.

Here the CDR3 DNA reads TGCGCCAGCAGCCAAGGGGCAGGGACCACCTACGAGCAGTACTTC. Translation: CASSQGAGTTYEQYF. The V gene is TRBV4-3, the J gene TRBJ2-7; the D gene could be TRBD1 or TRBD2 (5 bases each). V lost 1 base, J lost 2 bases, and 12 bases lay in between. The CDR3 covers 15 residues. Per germline, CDR1 LGHNA and CDR2 YSLEER.